These 5 T cell receptor beta chains originate from one sample sequenced in a study of cytomegalovirus exposure and HLA in healthy donors. Amplification used 60 Vbeta primers and 13 Jbeta primers. TCRdb's copy holds only in-frame clones and misses some; the assay was immunoSEQ multiplex PCR. The sample features some 130,000 clones, with approximately 1.6% in its top ten. The sequenced material came from PBMCs. The receptors here all came from a man between 18 and 35 years old in good health and CMV-seronegative.

The chain couples TRBV15 to TRBJ2-5, with D unresolved. The CDR3 has 13 amino acids. The germline V gene encodes CDR1 LNHNV and CDR2 YYDKDF (reference sequence). Trimming removed 0 bases at V and 2 bases at J, with 4 bases between. In DNA, the CDR3 is TGTGCCACCAGCAGAGATCGTCAAGAGACCCAGTACTTC. It encodes CATSRDRQETQYF.

This chain links TRBV6-6 with TRBJ2-2; the D gene is possibly TRBD1 (5 bases). Trimming left V 4 bases short and J 6 bases short, with 15 bases between. The length of the CDR3 is 15 residues. Germline V gives CDR1 MNHNY, CDR2 SVGAGI (reference sequence). The DNA of the CDR3 is TGTGCCAGCAGTTTGGACAAGACGGGCCCCGGGGAGCTGTTTTTT. Residues: CASSLDKTGPGELFF.

The chain recombines TRBV5-1 with TRBJ2-3; TRBD2 matches 7 bases. The CDR3 runs 16 residues. With V trimmed by 4 bases and J by 6 bases, 14 bases remained unmatched. From germline, CDR1 is SGHRS and CDR2 YFSETQ. CDR3 nucleotide sequence: TGCGCCAGCAGCCCCGAGCGGAATCTAGCGGCGGATACGCAGTATTTT. Protein: CASSPERNLAADTQYF.

V gene TRBV18 combines with J gene TRBJ2-5; D perhaps matches TRBD1 (5 bases). This CDR3 region has 14 residues. Germline loops: CDR1 KGHSH, CDR2 LQKENI. Trimming stripped 3 bases from V and 5 bases from J, with 13 bases between. The CDR3 reads CASSPQGFGETQYF. For the CDR3, the DNA is TGTGCCAGCTCACCTCAGGGTTTCGGGGAGACCCAGTACTTC.

The CDR3 sequence: CASRDSGNTGELFF. In nucleotides, the CDR3 is TGTGCCAGCCGGGACTCCGGGAACACCGGGGAGCTGTTTTTT. This rearrangement joins TRBV14 to TRBJ2-2, with D possibly TRBD2 on 6 matching bases. Germline CDR1 SGHDN, CDR2 FVKESK. This CDR3 comprises 14 residues. V dropped 8 bases and J dropped 1 base, with 11 bases sitting between them.